These 11 T cell receptor beta chains came from one sample sequenced in a study of T cells in Graves' hyperthyroidism and ophthalmopathy. TCR beta CDR3 regions were amplified from RNA transcripts. Researchers ran a first-round RT-PCR on the TCR CDR3 using the HTBI primer set. MiXCR, applied by TCRdb to the multiplex PCR reads, yields one record per CDR3 protein. The data hold hundreds of thousands of distinct CDR3 sequences, with roughly 24% observed a single time. Source material: blood. Receptor source: a woman between 25 and 40 years old with Graves' ophthalmopathy.

J is TRBJ1-5 and V is TRBV19, with a possible D match to TRBD1 (6 bases). There are 15 residues in the CDR3. The germline V gene has CDR1 LNHDA and CDR2 SQIVND (reference sequence). V was clipped by 7 bases and J by 7 bases, with 20 bases between them. The DNA for the CDR3 is TGTGCCAGTACCCCATTCCCGGGGGCGAGACAGCCCCAGCATTTT. It encodes CASTPFPGARQPQHF.

This clonotype was seen ten or more times. The rearrangement joins TRBV20-1 to TRBJ2-5; possible D gene TRBD2, 5 bases. Looked up from germline, CDR1 is DFQATT and CDR2 is SNEGSKA (reference sequence). The CDR3 runs 13 residues. Trimming stripped 5 bases from V and 1 base from J, with 11 bases between. DNA for the CDR3: TGCAGTGCTGCGGACTCCCGCCAAGAGACCCAGTACTTC. It codes for CSAADSRQETQYF.

This clonotype was counted many times. The V call is TRBV6-5, the J call TRBJ2-5; 12 nucleotides agree with TRBD2. The germline CDR1 and CDR2 sequences are MNHEY and SVGAGI. CDR3 length: 18 amino acids. Losses at the gene ends were 4 bases for V and 5 bases for J; bases not matched to a gene: 14. CDR3: CASSSLTSGGPLRETQYF. CDR3 bases: TGTGCCAGCAGTTCCCTGACTAGCGGGGGCCCACTGAGGGAGACCCAGTACTTC.

The chain couples TRBV18 to TRBJ2-7; D remains unclear. CDR1 is KGHSH, CDR2 LQKENI, per germline. The CDR3 runs 14 residues. With 3 bases removed from V and 2 bases from J, the gap between germline ends came to 11 bases. CDR3 DNA sequence: TGTGCCAGCTCACCTACCCTCAGCGCCTACGAGCAGTACTTC. It codes for CASSPTLSAYEQYF.

This sequence joins TRBV4-1 and TRBJ1-2; 8 nucleotides agree with TRBD1. The V gene end was trimmed by 1 base and the J gene end by 4 bases; junction bases not matched to a gene: 14. The CDR3 extends over 18 amino acids. Germline-derived CDR1 and CDR2 are MGHRA and YSYEKL. The CDR3 bases are TGCGCCAGCAGCCAAGTGGTCGAGACCAGGGGGCGCACCTATGGCTACACCTTC. Translated, it gives CASSQVVETRGRTYGYTF.

The chain combines TRBV12-3 or TRBV12-4 with TRBJ1-3; TRBD1 aligns across 8 bases. The CDR3 has 15 amino acids. V was pared by 5 bases and J by 4 bases, with 7 bases of the junction left unmatched. The CDR3 DNA follows: TGTGCCAGCAGTACGTGGACAGGGACGGGAAACACCATATATTTT. Protein product: CASSTWTGTGNTIYF.

This clonotype was counted ten times or more. The chain is built from TRBV29-1 and TRBJ2-2; possibly TRBD1 or TRBD2 for D (5 bases each). The germline V gene has CDR1 SQVTM and CDR2 ANQGSEA. This CDR3 contains 15 residues. V was shortened by 0 bases and J by 0 bases, with 8 bases between the two germline ends. CDR3 region: CSVEEGTANTGELFF. The DNA of the CDR3 is TGCAGCGTTGAAGAGGGGACGGCGAACACCGGGGAGCTGTTTTTT.

This clonotype has ten or more counts. The chain uses TRBV11-1 and TRBJ1-1, with D possibly matching TRBD1 (6 bases). CDR3 length: 17 residues. Deletions cut 4 bases from V and 5 bases from J, with 23 bases between. The germline V gene encodes CDR1 SGHAT and CDR2 FQDESV (reference sequence). CDR3 in amino acids: CASSSSRPGQGWTEAFF. As DNA, the CDR3 is TGTGCCAGCAGCTCCTCGCGGCCGGGGCAGGGGTGGACTGAAGCTTTCTTT.

The chain links TRBV9 to TRBJ2-7; 8 positions match TRBD1. This CDR3 spans 15 amino acids. Germline V gene sequence: CDR1 SGDLS, CDR2 YYNGEE. V was clipped by 4 bases and J by 5 bases; unmatched bases: 11. For the CDR3, the DNA is TGTGCCAGCAGCCTCCACTCGACAGGGGTCGACGAGCAGTACTTC. Its protein product is CASSLHSTGVDEQYF.

The table lists this clonotype with a few counts. The rearrangement uses TRBV15 and TRBJ2-7; D gene ambiguous. This CDR3 has 16 amino acids. Trimming shortened V by 3 bases and J by 0 bases, and 15 bases separated the two germline ends. Germline V lookup: CDR1 LNHNV, CDR2 YYDKDF (reference sequence). This chain's CDR3 is CATSSRAYDRSYEQYF. CDR3 nucleotides: TGTGCCACCAGCAGCCGCGCTTATGACCGCTCCTACGAGCAGTACTTC.

This clonotype appeared many times. V is TRBV20-1 and J is TRBJ2-7; D unclear. Per germline, CDR1 DFQATT and CDR2 SNEGSKA (reference sequence). The CDR3 is made up of 13 amino acids. Trimming pared 2 bases from V and 2 bases from J, leaving 10 bases between. The CDR3 sequence: CSARYREPYEQYF. The DNA for the CDR3 is TGCAGTGCTAGATACAGAGAGCCCTACGAGCAGTACTTC.